This T cell receptor beta chain stems from a study of blood T cell repertoires in COVID-19. At the level of the study: Acute and convalescent COVID-19 samples came from the United States, Italy and Spain. PBMCs, B-cell-depleted T cells, or T cells were the source of the cDNA or gDNA that made up the material.

V shed 6 bases, J shed 7 bases, and the junction held 2 bases outside the gene matches. In germline, CDR1 is WSHSY, CDR2 SAAADI. The CDR3 length is 12 residues. Study processing details: Amplification with reference gene primers provided the estimates of nucleated cell counts. Sequencing was performed with immunoSEQ multiplex PCR; in TCRdb, only in-frame clones are kept and a portion is missing. The DNA was the basis for D and trimming; V, J and clone size are from that table. The repertoire holds about 170,000 clones, with more than 70% as singletons. The chain uses TRBV10-2 and TRBJ1-5, with TRBD1 identical over 8 bases. Sequenced: peripheral blood. The receptor was isolated from a woman in her 70s who had recovered from COVID-19. The CDR3 sequence: CASRDRGQPQHF. The CDR3 bases are TGCGCCAGCAGAGACAGGGGCCAGCCCCAGCATTTT.